Reported below is one T cell receptor beta chain. All donors were healthy HIV-negative adults lacking recent acute infections or vaccinations. Several immunoSEQ plates received, in even portions, the genomic DNA of each subset. This table comes from immunoSEQ multiplex PCR, and its TCRdb copy is limited to in-frame clones, with some not included. The repertoire holds roughly 700,000 clones, with around 72% as singletons. The entry originates in a study of shared clonotypes between healthy human individuals. About the research overall: CD4 naive cells filled three plates per donor, CD4 memory three, CD8 naive two and CD8 memory one.

V gave up 5 bases and J gave up 0 bases, with 16 bases separating them. Per the germline V gene, CDR1 is MGHRA and CDR2 is YSYEKL. The CDR3 covers 16 residues. Sequencing used memory CD4+ T cells sorted from blood. Regarding subset: CD45RA-negative fraction. The chain combines TRBV4-1 with TRBJ1-1; D is uncertain. The clonotype was recovered from a woman younger than 45 in good health. CDR3 DNA sequence: TGCGCCAGCAGCAAAGGCGGGTTCTACATGAACACTGAAGCTTTCTTT. This encodes CASSKGGFYMNTEAFF.